This T cell receptor (beta chain) was captured by sequencing in a study of T cells in Graves' hyperthyroidism and ophthalmopathy. This CDR3 has 16 residues. CDR1 and CDR2 (germline): KGHDR, SFDVKD. V was pared by 1 base and J by 4 bases, with 13 bases between. What was amplified from RNA transcripts were TCR beta CDR3 regions. Primed by the HTBI set, a first-round RT-PCR was run on the TCR CDR3. TCRdb reprocessed the multiplex PCR reads via MiXCR and lists one record per CDR3 protein. This table has around 450,000 distinct CDR3 sequences, about 15% appearing once. Diagnoses rested on clinical symptoms, serum thyroxine and TRAb, thyroid ultrasound and orbital computed tomography. This sample holds PBMCs from 8.5 to 10 ml fresh peripheral blood. This clonotype showed up just a few times.

Sequences were obtained from blood. The V and J genes are TRBV24-1 and TRBJ2-1; D perhaps matches TRBD1 (6 bases). The TCR originated in a woman aged 18-29 years with Graves' hyperthyroidism. CDR3 sequence: CATSDLPSGQYNEQFF. The CDR3 nucleotides are TGTGCCACCAGTGATTTACCATCCGGACAGTACAATGAGCAGTTCTTC.